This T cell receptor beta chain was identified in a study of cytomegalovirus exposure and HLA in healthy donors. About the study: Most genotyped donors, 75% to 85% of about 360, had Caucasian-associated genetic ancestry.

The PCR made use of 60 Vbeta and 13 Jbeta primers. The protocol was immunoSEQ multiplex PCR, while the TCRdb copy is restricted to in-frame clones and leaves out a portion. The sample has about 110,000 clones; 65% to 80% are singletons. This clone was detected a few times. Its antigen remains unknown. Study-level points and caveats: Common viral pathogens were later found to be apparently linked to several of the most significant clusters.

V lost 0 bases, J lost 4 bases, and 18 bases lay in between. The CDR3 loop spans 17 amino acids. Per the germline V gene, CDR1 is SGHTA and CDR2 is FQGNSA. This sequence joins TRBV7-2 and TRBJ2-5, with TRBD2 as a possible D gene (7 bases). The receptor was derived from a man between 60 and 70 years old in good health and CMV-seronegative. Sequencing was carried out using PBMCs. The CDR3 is CASSLAPYGGGRETQYF. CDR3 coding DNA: TGTGCCAGCAGCTTAGCCCCCTATGGGGGGGGGCGAGAGACCCAGTACTTC.